This entry concerns a single TCR beta chain. Its antigen is as yet unknown. The data were taken from a study of PD-1 blockade in classical Hodgkin lymphoma. Whole-study findings and limits: Newly diagnosed patients had baseline TCR diversity that was reportedly lower than that of healthy donors. Nothing has yet pinned down what causes the repertoire differences, possibly disease activity or prior therapy. Any patient who commenced nivolumab under 1 year after ASCT was excluded.

V lost 6 bases and J lost 2, with 14 bases in between. The CDR3 totals 14 residues. Germline CDR1 MNHNS, CDR2 SASEGT. This table comes from immunoSEQ multiplex PCR, and its TCRdb copy is limited to in-frame clones, with some not included. The sample consists of around 12,000 clones, 70% to 75% of them appearing once. Stated time point: cycle 4 day 1 (C4D1), after 6 weeks of nivolumab. All trial patients relapsed after autologous stem cell transplantation. Starting with thawed PBMCs, CD4+ T cells were purified by magnetic negative selection. Patients had relapsed/refractory classical Hodgkin lymphoma with complete response, partial response or progressive disease as best response.

The receptor was derived from a human donor with classical Hodgkin lymphoma. Material: CD4+ T cells from blood, obtained before the fourth cycle of nivolumab. This chain connects TRBV6-1 to TRBJ2-7, with D possibly being TRBD1 (5 bases). The DNA of the CDR3 is TGTGCCAGCAGGTTGGCAGGGAATGCCTACGAGCAGTACTTC. It encodes CASRLAGNAYEQYF.